A selection of T cell receptor beta chains follows, all from one sample in a study of a mutant IDH1 vaccine in newly diagnosed glioma. Clones were read by immunoSEQ multiplex PCR, and TCRdb kept only the in-frame ones, dropping some. The table records about 16,000 clones, roughly 79% of them present only once. This sample comprised PBMCs, obtained from a glioma patient treated with radiotherapy, temozolomide or both. All receptors derive from a man aged 35 to 55 with glioma. Each CDR3 is given with its conserved first and last residue. A D gene is named only where the DNA matches it firmly. The size field is filled for only some rows; it gives once, few, many or a size class.

>TRBJ1-1|-|TRBD1|TRBV11-2|16
CASRFDRDPRGTEAFF
TGTGCCAGCAGATTTGACAGGGACCCTCGAGGCACTGAAGCTTTCTTT
>TRBJ1-5|-|-|TRBV10-3|13
CAISPDQNQPQHF
TGTGCCATCAGTCCGGATCAGAATCAGCCCCAGCATTTT
>TRBJ2-1|-|TRBD2|TRBV6-6|16
CASSYSSSGNYNEQFF
TGTGCCAGCAGTTACTCGTCTAGCGGCAACTACAATGAGCAGTTCTTC
>TRBJ1-5|-|-|TRBV4-1|16
CASSQGLRYSNQPQHF
TGCGCCAGCAGCCAAGGATTGCGGTATAGCAATCAGCCCCAGCATTTT
>TRBJ2-1|-|TRBD2|TRBV12-5|18
CASGSPRTSGIRLGEQFF
TGTGCTAGTGGTTCTCCCCGGACTAGCGGGATTAGGTTAGGTGAGCAGTTCTTC
>TRBJ1-2|-|TRBD1|TRBV30|16
CAWSVSARTGMEGYTF
TGTGCCTGGAGTGTCAGCGCCCGGACAGGGATGGAAGGCTACACCTTC
>TRBJ1-1|-|-|TRBV11-2|11
CASSSNSEAFF
TGTGCCAGCAGCTCAAATAGTGAAGCTTTCTTT
>TRBJ2-3|-|TRBD2|TRBV19|18
CASKGVSSGRARGDTQYF
TGTGCCAGTAAGGGGGTTAGTAGCGGGAGGGCCAGGGGAGATACGCAGTATTTT
>TRBJ2-1|-|TRBD2|TRBV18|15
CASSPSPSGRGEQFF
TGTGCCAGCTCACCATCCCCTAGCGGGAGGGGTGAGCAGTTCTTC
>TRBJ2-5|-|TRBD1|TRBV28|15
CASSLAGQGQETQYF
TGTGCCAGCAGTTTGGCGGGACAGGGCCAAGAGACCCAGTACTTC
>TRBJ2-1|-|-|TRBV18|13
CASSRTSYNEQFF
TGTGCCAGCTCGAGGACTTCCTACAATGAGCAGTTCTTC
>TRBJ1-1|-|-|TRBV11-2|15
CASSLQTTPNTEAFF
TGTGCCAGCAGCCTCCAGACAACCCCGAACACTGAAGCTTTCTTT
>TRBJ2-1|-|-|TRBV7-2|15
CASSLTWRGYNEQFF
TGTGCCAGCAGCTTAACATGGCGGGGTTACAATGAGCAGTTCTTC
>TRBJ1-2|-|-|TRBV27|13
CASRPGAGVGYTF
TGTGCCAGCAGACCCGGGGCAGGGGTCGGCTACACCTTC
>TRBJ1-1|-|TRBD1|TRBV6-1|15
CASREQGRLNTEAFF
TGTGCCAGCAGAGAACAGGGGAGGCTGAACACTGAAGCTTTCTTT
>TRBJ2-7|few|TRBD2|TRBV10-3|12
CATLAVSYEQYF
TGTGCCACTCTAGCGGTCTCCTACGAGCAGTACTTC
>TRBJ2-3|-|TRBD2|TRBV27|18
CASSSLGLAGAGGDTQYF
TGTGCCAGCAGTTCCCTGGGACTAGCGGGAGCTGGTGGAGATACGCAGTATTTT